This entry features one T cell receptor beta chain sequence. A second PCR, run for roughly 7 to 12 cycles, used a sample-barcoded 5' primer plus a J-beta primer mix. TCRdb reanalysed the 5' RACE reads using MiXCR and keeps one entry per CDR3 protein. The table shows 750,000 to 950,000 distinct CDR3 sequences, with 25% to 30% occurring only once. V dropped 6 bases and J dropped 4; count of bases not matched to a gene: 20. The CDR3 runs 18 residues. The V gene's germline CDR1 is SGHTA and CDR2 FQGNSA. This sample stems from a study of blood T cells in healthy people across ages. Donors ranged from roughly 6 to 90 years old and were healthy Caucasians in Russia. In addition, the sample was reused for a study of T cells of mothers and their children. From that second work: The study obtained over 8 million TCR beta CDR3 reads per mother and a few million per child.

This chain connects TRBV7-2 to TRBJ1-2, with TRBD1 matching over 7 bases. The sequence derives from a woman in her 40s in good health. Sequencing was done on a sample of blood. The CDR3 DNA is TGTGCCAGCAGAAACACCCCCCCACGACAGGGAACGGTCTATGGCTACACCTTC. Its translation is CASRNTPPRQGTVYGYTF.